The 31 T cell receptor beta chains below were found in one sample sequenced in a study of T-cell memory formation after mild COVID-19. TCRdb called the 5' RACE reads again in MiXCR, with one record for every CDR3 protein. The profile shows some 450,000 distinct CDR3 sequences, about a sixth of them singletons. The sample taken for sequencing was PBMCs or a T cell subset sorted from them (not recorded which). The source of these receptors is a man between 18 and 29 years old who had mild COVID-19 (a few samples of this study predate the infection). Cell type and time point are not known.

In its sample, this clonotype was seen a few times. The rearrangement links TRBV4-3 to TRBJ2-5; tentatively, D is TRBD2 (7 bases). V gave up 4 bases and J gave up 1 base, with 22 bases separating them. The CDR3 extends over 18 amino acids. The germline V gene encodes CDR1 LGHNA and CDR2 YSLEER. The CDR3 loop is CASSRHKTVRGPQETQYF. For the CDR3, the DNA is TGCGCCAGCAGCCGCCACAAGACGGTGCGGGGGCCCCAAGAGACCCAGTACTTC.

This rearrangement joins TRBV29-1 to TRBJ2-3; D is uncertain. Germline CDR1 and CDR2: SQVTM and ANQGSEA. V lost 3 bases, J lost 1 base, and 5 bases lay in between. This CDR3 spans 12 amino acids. CDR3 residues: CSVDQGTDTQYF. In DNA, the CDR3 is TGCAGCGTTGATCAGGGCACAGATACGCAGTATTTT.

The chain uses TRBV5-1 and TRBJ2-2, with a tentative D call TRBD1 (6 bases). The CDR3 is 14 amino acids. The germline V gene has CDR1 SGHRS and CDR2 YFSETQ. With 3 bases removed from V and 10 bases from J, the gap between germline ends came to 16 bases. This chain's CDR3 is CASSSRGSEVELFF. CDR3 nucleotide sequence: TGCGCCAGCAGCTCCAGGGGCTCGGAGGTGGAGCTGTTTTTT.

The chain couples TRBV4-2 to TRBJ2-2; D is ambiguous. This CDR3 comprises 15 residues. Germline values: CDR1 LGHNA, CDR2 YNFKEQ. Trimming took 2 bases from V and 7 from J, leaving 14 bases between them. The CDR3 bases are TGTGCCAGCAGCCAATCATACGCGACGAGCGGGGAGCTGTTTTTT. It codes for CASSQSYATSGELFF.

This clonotype has a single count. J is TRBJ2-1 and V is TRBV7-9; D not resolved. Germline CDR1 and CDR2: SEHNR and FQNEAQ (reference sequence). The CDR3 consists of 12 residues. V lost 5 bases and J 6 bases, leaving 8 bases between the germline ends. DNA for the CDR3: TGTGCCAGCAGCACAGCTAGCAATGAGCAGTTCTTC. Its protein is CASSTASNEQFF.

The chain links TRBV6-2 or TRBV6-3 to TRBJ2-2; TRBD1 matches 9 bases. In germline, CDR1 is MNHEY, CDR2 SVGEGT. The CDR3 length is 16 residues. Unmatched junction bases numbered 5, after V lost 6 bases and J lost 0 bases. The CDR3 DNA follows: TGTGCCAGCAGCACAGGGGGCTTCGCGAACACCGGGGAGCTGTTTTTT. Translated, it gives CASSTGGFANTGELFF.

This clonotype has ten or more counts. The chain is built from TRBV7-9 and TRBJ2-5; the D is unclear. CDR3 size: 12 residues. Germline V gene lookup returns CDR1 SEHNR and CDR2 FQNEAQ (reference sequence). Trimming shortened V by 4 bases and J by 0 bases, and 3 bases separated the two germline ends. CDR3 DNA: TGTGCCAGCAGCTCCTACCAAGAGACCCAGTACTTC. Amino acid sequence: CASSSYQETQYF.

The chain links TRBV5-4 to TRBJ2-5; D may be TRBD1 (5 bases). CDR1 and CDR2 (germline): SGHNT, YYREEE (reference sequence). The CDR3 consists of 13 residues. Trimming pared 4 bases from V and 0 bases from J, leaving 7 bases between. The CDR3 reads CASSATDQETQYF. The CDR3 region has the DNA TGTGCCAGCAGCGCGACAGACCAAGAGACCCAGTACTTC.

This clonotype was detected only a few times. V and J are TRBV20-1 and TRBJ2-5, with a possible D match to TRBD2 (6 bases). The CDR3 is 15 residues long. Germline-derived CDR1 and CDR2 are DFQATT and SNEGSKA (reference sequence). V gave up 3 bases and J gave up 7 bases, with 21 bases separating them. The CDR3 DNA is TGCAGTGCTAGCGGGGAGACGGGACTCCTCGGGACCCAGTACTTC. It codes for CSASGETGLLGTQYF.

The chain joins TRBV9 to TRBJ2-3; D is perhaps TRBD2 (7 bases). There are 16 residues in the CDR3. The V end was cut by 0 bases, the J end by 5 bases, with 16 bases between. Germline V CDR1 and CDR2: SGDLS, YYNGEE. Written as DNA, the CDR3 is TGTGCCAGCAGCGTAGTTGGGGGGGGCCCGGAAGATACGCAGTATTTT. Protein product: CASSVVGGGPEDTQYF.

There are a few counts of this clonotype. V is TRBV27 and J is TRBJ2-7; 10 bases agree with TRBD1. Per germline, CDR1 MNHEY and CDR2 SMNVEV (reference sequence). The ends lost 5 bases at V and 6 bases at J; junction bases unmatched: 4. The CDR3 loop spans 13 amino acids. The CDR3 sequence is CASSHGTGVEQYF. In DNA form, the CDR3 reads TGTGCCAGCAGTCATGGGACAGGGGTCGAGCAGTACTTC.

The chain has TRBV20-1 and TRBJ1-4; no definite D call. With 2 bases removed from V and 0 bases from J, the gap between germline ends came to 22 bases. Germline CDR1 and CDR2: DFQATT and SNEGSKA (reference sequence). The CDR3 runs 19 residues. This CDR3 reads CSARSVGRPKPSTNEKLFF. In nucleotides, the CDR3 is TGCAGTGCTAGAAGTGTAGGCAGGCCAAAACCTTCAACTAATGAAAAACTGTTTTTT.

This rearrangement joins TRBV5-1 to TRBJ2-7; possibly TRBD1 or TRBD2 for D (5 bases each). In germline, CDR1 is SGHRS, CDR2 YFSETQ. The CDR3 extends over 13 amino acids. Trimming shortened V by 4 bases and J by 4 bases, and 12 bases separated the two germline ends. CDR3 sequence: CASSTGRLYEQYV. CDR3 in DNA: TGCGCCAGCAGCACGGGACGGCTTTACGAGCAGTACGTC.

The V and J genes are TRBV9 and TRBJ1-2; D gene unclear. CDR1 SGDLS and CDR2 YYNGEE come from the germline V gene. This CDR3 is 11 amino acids long. Trimming took 0 bases from V and 10 from J, leaving 7 bases between them. DNA for the CDR3: TGTGCCAGCAGCGTAGCTGGACTCTACACCTTC. Translated: CASSVAGLYTF.

This clonotype was seen a handful of times. The gene calls are TRBV3-2 and TRBJ2-4; the tabulated D call, TRBD1, remains unverified against the DNA. TRBV3-2 is assigned pseudogene status. The CDR3 spans 16 residues. This CDR3 reads CASSQYGRSNKNIQYF. Written as DNA, the CDR3 is TGTGCCAGCAGCCAGTACGGGCGGAGCAACAAAAACATTCAGTACTTC.

This chain uses TRBV12-3 or TRBV12-4 with TRBJ2-7, with D possibly matching TRBD1 (6 bases). V gave up 7 bases and J gave up 5 bases, with 6 bases separating them. This CDR3 has 10 amino acids. For the CDR3, the DNA is TGTGCCAGCACAGGGGACGAGCAGTACGTC. Protein sequence: CASTGDEQYV.

V is TRBV20-1 and J is TRBJ1-2; TRBD1 matches at 7 bases. Germline CDR1 DFQATT, CDR2 SNEGSKA (reference sequence). Germline trimming cut 1 base from V and 7 bases from J; bases unmatched to any gene: 6. The CDR3 runs 13 residues. In nucleotides, the CDR3 is TGCAGTGCTAGAGGTCTCAGGGGGGCTGGCTACACCTTC. Residues: CSARGLRGAGYTF.

This chain uses TRBV12-3 or TRBV12-4 with TRBJ2-2; 8 bases align to TRBD1. The CDR3 is made up of 15 amino acids. With 3 bases clipped from V and 3 bases from J, the junction kept 3 bases outside the gene matches. In nucleotides, the CDR3 is TGTGCCAGCAGTTTCGGACAGGGTCACACCGGGGAGCTGTTTTTT. Translated: CASSFGQGHTGELFF.

This clonotype was observed once. The chain recombines TRBV5-1 with TRBJ1-4; possibly TRBD1 for D (5 bases). The ends were cut back, 0 bases at V and 3 bases at J, with 9 bases in the middle. CDR3 length: 15 residues. Germline CDR1 and CDR2: SGHRS and YFSETQ. The CDR3 is CASSLGDSSNEKLFF. As DNA, the CDR3 is TGCGCCAGCAGCTTGGGAGACAGTTCTAATGAAAAACTGTTTTTT.

Comment on this clonotype: This clone may be a read error of a much larger clone one base away. The chain links TRBV5-1 to TRBJ2-2; a weak D match, TRBD2 (5 bases). CDR3 length: 15 residues. Germline V gene sequence: CDR1 SGHRS, CDR2 YFSETQ. V lost 0 bases and J lost 7, with 13 bases in between. CDR3: CASSLVAGLSGELFF. In nucleotides, the CDR3 is TGCGCCAGCAGCTTGGTGGCAGGACTGAGCGGGGAGCTGTTTTTT.

The genes are TRBV10-3 and TRBJ1-6, with D possibly being TRBD1 (5 bases). V was cut by 6 bases and J by 6 bases, with 12 bases left in between. The CDR3 loop spans 14 amino acids. Germline CDR1 is ENHRY and CDR2 is SYGVKD. CDR3 in DNA: TGTGCCATCAGGCGGCGCAGGGTTAATTCACCCCTCCACTTT. It specifies CAIRRRRVNSPLHF.

This clonotype was observed a handful of times. The chain links TRBV19 to TRBJ1-6; D is possibly TRBD1 (6 bases). This CDR3 comprises 16 residues. V was pared by 4 bases and J by 7 bases, with 17 bases between. CDR1 is LNHDA, CDR2 SQIVND, per germline (reference sequence). The CDR3 DNA is TGTGCCAGTAGTAGAAGCGGGGGCGCGGGGAATTCACCCCTCCACTTT. Translation gives CASSRSGGAGNSPLHF.

This chain uses TRBV9 with TRBJ2-1, with a possible D match to TRBD1 (7 bases). The CDR3 covers 13 residues. V was shortened by 0 bases and J by 10 bases, with 11 bases between the two germline ends. From germline, CDR1 is SGDLS and CDR2 YYNGEE. DNA of the CDR3: TGTGCCAGCAGCGTAGCTGCGGGACAGGAGCAGTTCTTC. Translating it yields CASSVAAGQEQFF.

V is TRBV11-2 and J is TRBJ2-1; no firm D call. CDR1 SGHAT and CDR2 FQNNGV come from the germline V gene. Trimming took off 0 bases at V and 15 bases at J, with 12 bases between the two ends. The CDR3 has 12 amino acids. As DNA, the CDR3 is TGTGCCAGCAGCTTAGAAGGCCCCTGGGTGTTCTTC. Protein: CASSLEGPWVFF.

This clonotype was observed at least ten times. V usage is TRBV7-2 and J usage is TRBJ2-3; 11 nucleotides agree with TRBD2. Losses at the gene ends were 2 bases for V and 4 bases for J; bases not matched to a gene: 2. CDR3 length: 15 residues. Looked up from germline, CDR1 is SGHTA and CDR2 is FQGNSA. The CDR3 loop reads CASSLLAGGADTQYF. In DNA form, the CDR3 reads TGTGCCAGCAGCTTACTAGCGGGGGGAGCAGATACGCAGTATTTT. Drawing the rest from reference TRBV7-2 and TRBJ2-3, the complete variable domain is GAGVSQSPSNKVTEKGKDVELRCDPISGHTALYWYRQSLGQGLEFLIYFQGNSAPDKSGLPSDRFSAERTGGSVSTLTIQRTQQEDSAVYLCASSLLAGGADTQYFGPGTRLTVL.

The CDR3, as DNA: TGTGCCAGCAGTTTCCCGAGGGGCGGTGGTTATAGCAATCAGCCCCAGCATTTT. Protein sequence: CASSFPRGGGYSNQPQHF. This sequence joins TRBV6-6 and TRBJ1-5; possible D gene TRBD1, 5 bases. The length of the CDR3 is 18 residues. V lost 4 bases and J 0 bases, leaving 19 bases between the germline ends. Looked up from germline, CDR1 is MNHNY and CDR2 is SVGAGI (reference sequence).

The chain employs TRBV7-2 and TRBJ2-4; D gene uncertain. The V end lost 2 bases, the J end lost 5 bases, and 16 bases lay between the germline ends. Germline CDR1 and CDR2: SGHTA and FQGNSA. This CDR3 is 16 amino acids long. The CDR3 DNA sequence: TGTGCCAGCAGCTTATCCGCAGGAGCGTCCCAAAACATTCAGTACTTC. The encoded protein is CASSLSAGASQNIQYF. The full variable domain, completed using reference TRBV7-2 and TRBJ2-4, is GAGVSQSPSNKVTEKGKDVELRCDPISGHTALYWYRQSLGQGLEFLIYFQGNSAPDKSGLPSDRFSAERTGGSVSTLTIQRTQQEDSAVYLCASSLSAGASQNIQYFGAGTRLSVL.

J is TRBJ1-1 and V is TRBV18, with 7 bases fitting TRBD1. CDR1 and CDR2 from the germline V gene are KGHSH and LQKENI. Trimming removed 3 bases from V and 3 bases from J; junction bases left unmatched: 4. This CDR3 has 14 residues. The CDR3 bases are TGTGCCAGCTCACCGACTGACAGGGACACTGAAGCTTTCTTT. Translating it yields CASSPTDRDTEAFF.

CDR3 residues: CASSLETGGRTGELFF. DNA for the CDR3: TGTGCCAGCAGCTTAGAAACCGGGGGCAGGACCGGGGAGCTGTTTTTT. The chain joins TRBV7-9 to TRBJ2-2; either TRBD1 or TRBD2 may fit D (6 bases each). The CDR3 runs 16 residues. V was cut by 1 base and J by 5 bases, with 14 bases left in between. CDR1 is SEHNR, CDR2 FQNEAQ, per germline (reference sequence).

This clonotype appeared a few times. V usage is TRBV27 and J usage is TRBJ2-2; 10 bases agree with TRBD2. The CDR3 runs to 18 residues. V shed 7 bases, J shed 3 bases, and the junction held 14 bases outside the gene matches. Germline CDR1 reads MNHEY; CDR2 reads SMNVEV (reference sequence). This CDR3 reads CASISGHRLAGDTGELFF. CDR3 in DNA: TGTGCCAGCATTTCCGGGCACCGGCTAGCGGGGGACACCGGGGAGCTGTTTTTT.

The chain carries TRBV6-5 and TRBJ1-1; D is undetermined. This CDR3 has 16 amino acids. V gave up 0 bases and J gave up 2 bases, with 13 bases separating them. The germline gives CDR1 MNHEY, CDR2 SVGAGI. The CDR3 DNA sequence: TGTGCCAGCAGTTACTCGCCCAGACTGGGAAACACTGAAGCTTTCTTT. Encoded protein: CASSYSPRLGNTEAFF.